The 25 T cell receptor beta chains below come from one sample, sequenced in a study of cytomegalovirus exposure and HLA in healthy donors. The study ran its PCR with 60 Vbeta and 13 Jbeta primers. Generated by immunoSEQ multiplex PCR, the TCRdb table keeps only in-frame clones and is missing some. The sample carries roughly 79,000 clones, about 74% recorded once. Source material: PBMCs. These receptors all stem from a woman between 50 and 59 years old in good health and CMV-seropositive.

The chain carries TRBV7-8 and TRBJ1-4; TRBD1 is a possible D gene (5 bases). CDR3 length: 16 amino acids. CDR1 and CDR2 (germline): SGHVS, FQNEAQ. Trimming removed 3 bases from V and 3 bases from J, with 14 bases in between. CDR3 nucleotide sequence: TGTGCCAGCAGCTTGGGGCAGGCCGGACCTAATGAAAAACTGTTTTTT. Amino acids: CASSLGQAGPNEKLFF.

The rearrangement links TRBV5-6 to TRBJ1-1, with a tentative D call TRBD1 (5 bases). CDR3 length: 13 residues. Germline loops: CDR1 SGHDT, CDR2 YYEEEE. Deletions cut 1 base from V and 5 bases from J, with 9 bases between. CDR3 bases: TGTGCCAGCAGCTTGTTGGGGGGGACTGAAGCTTTCTTT. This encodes CASSLLGGTEAFF.

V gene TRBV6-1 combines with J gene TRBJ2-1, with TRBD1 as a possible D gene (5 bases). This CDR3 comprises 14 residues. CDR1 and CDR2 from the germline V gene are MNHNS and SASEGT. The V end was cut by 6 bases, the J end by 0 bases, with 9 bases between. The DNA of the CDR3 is TGTGCCAGCAGACAGGAGAGCTCCTACAATGAGCAGTTCTTC. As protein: CASRQESSYNEQFF.

CDR3: CASSPVILAYEQYF. The CDR3 nucleotides read TGTGCCAGCAGCCCAGTGATATTAGCCTACGAGCAGTACTTC. The chain combines TRBV6-1 with TRBJ2-5; no clear D. TRBJ2-7 explains the end of the DNA better; the J call may be wrong. The CDR3 is 14 amino acids. The germline V gene has CDR1 MNHNS and CDR2 SASEGT.

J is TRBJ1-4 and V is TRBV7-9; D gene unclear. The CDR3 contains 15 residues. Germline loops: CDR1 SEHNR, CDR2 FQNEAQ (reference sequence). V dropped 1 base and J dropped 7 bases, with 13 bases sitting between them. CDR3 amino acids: CASSLGNSIGEKLFF. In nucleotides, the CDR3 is TGTGCCAGCAGCTTAGGGAACAGTATCGGTGAAAAACTGTTTTTT.

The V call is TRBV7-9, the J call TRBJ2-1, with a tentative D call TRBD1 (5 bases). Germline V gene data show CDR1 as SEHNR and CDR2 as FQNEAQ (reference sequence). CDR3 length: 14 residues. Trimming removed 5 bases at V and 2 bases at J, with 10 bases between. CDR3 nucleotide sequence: TGTGCCAGCAGCAACAGGCAAACCTACAATGAGCAGTTCTTC. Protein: CASSNRQTYNEQFF. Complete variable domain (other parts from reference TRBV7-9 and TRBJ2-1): DTGVSQNPRHKITKRGQNVTFRCDPISEHNRLYWYRQTLGQGPEFLTYFQNEAQLEKSRLLSDRFSAERPKGSFSTLEIQRTEQGDSAMYLCASSNRQTYNEQFFGPGTRLTVL.

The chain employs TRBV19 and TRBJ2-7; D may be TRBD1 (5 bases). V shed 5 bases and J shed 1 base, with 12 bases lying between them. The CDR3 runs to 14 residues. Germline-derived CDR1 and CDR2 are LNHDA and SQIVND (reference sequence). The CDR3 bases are TGTGCCAGTAGTCGTATAGGGGATTCCTACGAGCAGTACTTC. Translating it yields CASSRIGDSYEQYF.

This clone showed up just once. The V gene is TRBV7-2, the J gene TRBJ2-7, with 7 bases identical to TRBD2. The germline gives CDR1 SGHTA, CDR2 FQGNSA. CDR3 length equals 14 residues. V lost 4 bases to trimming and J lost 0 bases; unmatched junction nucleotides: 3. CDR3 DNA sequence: TGTGCCAGCAGCTCCCGGGACTACTCCTACGAGCAGTACTTC. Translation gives CASSSRDYSYEQYF.

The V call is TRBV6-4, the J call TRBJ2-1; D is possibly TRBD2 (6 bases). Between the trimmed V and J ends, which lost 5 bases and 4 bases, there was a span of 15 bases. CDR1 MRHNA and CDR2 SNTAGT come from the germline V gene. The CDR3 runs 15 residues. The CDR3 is CASSSLGAGYNEQFF. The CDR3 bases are TGTGCCAGCAGTAGCCTTGGGGCGGGATACAATGAGCAGTTCTTC.

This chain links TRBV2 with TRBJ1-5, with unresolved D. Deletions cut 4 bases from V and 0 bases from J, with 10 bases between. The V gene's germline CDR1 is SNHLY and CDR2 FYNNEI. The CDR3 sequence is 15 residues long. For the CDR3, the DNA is TGTGCCAGCAGTGTGGGCGGGAATAGCAATCAGCCCCAGCATTTT. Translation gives CASSVGGNSNQPQHF.

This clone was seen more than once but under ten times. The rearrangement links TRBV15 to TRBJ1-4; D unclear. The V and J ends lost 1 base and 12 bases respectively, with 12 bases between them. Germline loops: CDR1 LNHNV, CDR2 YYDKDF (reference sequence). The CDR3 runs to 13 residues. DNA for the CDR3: TGTGCCACCAGCAGAGGGCCTGACGGGGAACTGTTTTTT. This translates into CATSRGPDGELFF. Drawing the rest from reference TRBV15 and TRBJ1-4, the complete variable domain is DAMVIQNPRYQVTQFGKPVTLSCSQTLNHNVMYWYQQKSSQAPKLLFHYYDKDFNNEADTPDNFQSRRPNTSFCFLDIRSPGLGDTAMYLCATSRGPDGELFFGSGTQLSVL.

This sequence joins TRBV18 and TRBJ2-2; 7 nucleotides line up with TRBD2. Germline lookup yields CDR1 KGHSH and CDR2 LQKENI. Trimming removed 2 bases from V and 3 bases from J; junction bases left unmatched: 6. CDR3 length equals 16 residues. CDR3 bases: TGTGCCAGCTCACCATTCGCTAGCGGAGACACCGGGGAGCTGTTTTTT. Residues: CASSPFASGDTGELFF.

For the CDR3, the DNA is TGTGCCAGCAGTGAAGAAAGAGCCCTACCCCAATATAGCAATCAGCCCCAGCATTTT. It codes for CASSEERALPQYSNQPQHF. The chain carries TRBV6-1 and TRBJ1-5; D call uncertain. Germline loops: CDR1 MNHNS, CDR2 SASEGT. Trimming took off 1 base at V and 0 bases at J, with 19 bases between the two ends. The CDR3 is 19 residues long.

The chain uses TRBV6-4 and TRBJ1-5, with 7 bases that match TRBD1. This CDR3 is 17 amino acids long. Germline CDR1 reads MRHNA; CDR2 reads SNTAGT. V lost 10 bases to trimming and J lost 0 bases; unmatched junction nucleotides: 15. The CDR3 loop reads CANRRGGTDNSNQPQHF. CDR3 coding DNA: TGTGCCAACAGGAGGGGCGGGACAGATAATAGCAATCAGCCCCAGCATTTT.

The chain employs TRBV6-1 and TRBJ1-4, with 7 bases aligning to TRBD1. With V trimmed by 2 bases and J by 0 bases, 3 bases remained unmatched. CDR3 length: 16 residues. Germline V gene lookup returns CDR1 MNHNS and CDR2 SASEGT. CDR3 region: CASSETGAPTNEKLFF. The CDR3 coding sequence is TGTGCCAGCAGTGAAACAGGGGCCCCAACTAATGAAAAACTGTTTTTT.

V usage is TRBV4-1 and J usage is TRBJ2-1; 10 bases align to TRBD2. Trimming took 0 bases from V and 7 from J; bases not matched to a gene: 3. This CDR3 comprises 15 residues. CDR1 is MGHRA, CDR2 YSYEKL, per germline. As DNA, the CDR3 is TGCGCCAGCAGCCAAGAGGCTAGCGGGAGTAATGAGCAGTTCTTC. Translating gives CASSQEASGSNEQFF.

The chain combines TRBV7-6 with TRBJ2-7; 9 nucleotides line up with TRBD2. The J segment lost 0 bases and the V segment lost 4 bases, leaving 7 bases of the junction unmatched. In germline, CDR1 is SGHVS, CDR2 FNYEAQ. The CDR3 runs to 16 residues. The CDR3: CASSSSSGTSSYEQYF. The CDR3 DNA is TGTGCCAGCAGCTCCTCTAGCGGGACGAGCTCCTACGAGCAGTACTTC.

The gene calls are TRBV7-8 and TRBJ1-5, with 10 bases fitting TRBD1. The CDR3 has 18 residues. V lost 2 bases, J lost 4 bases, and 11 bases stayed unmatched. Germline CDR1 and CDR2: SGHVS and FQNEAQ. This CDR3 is CASSLFATGGTINQPQHF. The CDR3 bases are TGTGCCAGCAGCTTATTCGCGACAGGGGGCACCATTAATCAGCCCCAGCATTTT.

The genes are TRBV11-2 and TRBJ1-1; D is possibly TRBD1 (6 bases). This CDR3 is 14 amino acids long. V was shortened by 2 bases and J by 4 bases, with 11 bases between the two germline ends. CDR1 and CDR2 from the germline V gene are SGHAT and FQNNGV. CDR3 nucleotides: TGTGCCAGCAGCTTAACACAGGGACCCACTGAAGCTTTCTTT. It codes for CASSLTQGPTEAFF.

CDR3 in amino acids: CASSYSSTGNTIYF. The CDR3 bases are TGTGCCAGCAGTTACTCGAGTACCGGAAACACCATATATTTT. The chain joins TRBV6-5 to TRBJ1-3, with no clear D. Trimming pared 0 bases from V and 4 bases from J, leaving 7 bases between. The CDR3 consists of 14 residues. Germline V gene sequence: CDR1 MNHEY, CDR2 SVGAGI.

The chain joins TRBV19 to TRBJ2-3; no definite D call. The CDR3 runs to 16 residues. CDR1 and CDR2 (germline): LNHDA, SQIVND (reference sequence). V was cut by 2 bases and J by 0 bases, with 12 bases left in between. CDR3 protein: CASSITGTVSTDTQYF. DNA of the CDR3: TGTGCCAGTAGTATAACGGGTACCGTTAGCACAGATACGCAGTATTTT.

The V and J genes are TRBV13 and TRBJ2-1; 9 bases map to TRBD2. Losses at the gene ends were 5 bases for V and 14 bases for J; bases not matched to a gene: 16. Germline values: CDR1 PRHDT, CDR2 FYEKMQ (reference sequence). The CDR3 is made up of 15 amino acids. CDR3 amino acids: CASSQPKSGRSEKFF. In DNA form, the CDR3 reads TGTGCCAGCAGCCAACCTAAAAGCGGGAGGAGTGAAAAGTTCTTC.

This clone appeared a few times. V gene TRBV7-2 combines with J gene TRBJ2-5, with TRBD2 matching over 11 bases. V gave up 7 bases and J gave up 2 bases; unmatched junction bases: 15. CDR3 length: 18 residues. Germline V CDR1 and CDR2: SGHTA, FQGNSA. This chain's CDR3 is CASTAGALAGGFQETQYF. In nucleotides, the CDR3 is TGTGCCAGCACTGCCGGGGCCCTAGCGGGAGGATTTCAAGAGACCCAGTACTTC. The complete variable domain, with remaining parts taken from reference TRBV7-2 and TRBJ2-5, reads GAGVSQSPSNKVTEKGKDVELRCDPISGHTALYWYRQSLGQGLEFLIYFQGNSAPDKSGLPSDRFSAERTGGSVSTLTIQRTQQEDSAVYLCASTAGALAGGFQETQYFGPGTRLLVL.

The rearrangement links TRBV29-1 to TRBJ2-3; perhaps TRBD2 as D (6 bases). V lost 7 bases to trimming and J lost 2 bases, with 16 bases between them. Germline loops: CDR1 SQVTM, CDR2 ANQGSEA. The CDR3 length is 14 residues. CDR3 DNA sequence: TGCAGCGCCTCGGCTAGCGCGAACACAGATACGCAGTATTTT. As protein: CSASASANTDTQYF.

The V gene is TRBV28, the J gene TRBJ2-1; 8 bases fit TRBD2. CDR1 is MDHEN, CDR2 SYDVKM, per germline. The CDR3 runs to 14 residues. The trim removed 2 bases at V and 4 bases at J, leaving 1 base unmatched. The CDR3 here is CASSLGLAYNEQFF. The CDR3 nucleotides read TGTGCCAGCAGTTTAGGACTAGCATACAATGAGCAGTTCTTC.